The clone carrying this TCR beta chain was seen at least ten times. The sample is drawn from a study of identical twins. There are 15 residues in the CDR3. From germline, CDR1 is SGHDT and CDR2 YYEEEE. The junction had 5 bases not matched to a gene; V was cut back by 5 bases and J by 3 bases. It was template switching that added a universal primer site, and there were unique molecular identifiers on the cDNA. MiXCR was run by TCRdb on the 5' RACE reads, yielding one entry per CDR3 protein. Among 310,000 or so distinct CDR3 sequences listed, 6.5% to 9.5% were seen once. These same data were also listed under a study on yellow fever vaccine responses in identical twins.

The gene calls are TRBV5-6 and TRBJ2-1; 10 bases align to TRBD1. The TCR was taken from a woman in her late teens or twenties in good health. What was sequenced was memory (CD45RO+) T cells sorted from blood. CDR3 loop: CASRTGQGVYNEQFF. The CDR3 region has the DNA TGTGCCAGCAGAACAGGACAGGGGGTCTACAATGAGCAGTTCTTC.